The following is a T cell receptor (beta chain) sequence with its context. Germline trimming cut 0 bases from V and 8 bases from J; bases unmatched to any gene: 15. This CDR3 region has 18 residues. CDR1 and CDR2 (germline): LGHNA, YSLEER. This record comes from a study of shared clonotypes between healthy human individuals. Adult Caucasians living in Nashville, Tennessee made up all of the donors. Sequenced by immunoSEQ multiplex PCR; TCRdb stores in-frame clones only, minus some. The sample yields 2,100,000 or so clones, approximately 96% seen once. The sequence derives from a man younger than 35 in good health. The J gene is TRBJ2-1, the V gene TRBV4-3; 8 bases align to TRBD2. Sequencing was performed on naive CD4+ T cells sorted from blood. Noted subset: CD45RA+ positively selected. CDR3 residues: CASSQDIVAGGRVYEQFF. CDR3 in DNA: TGCGCCAGCAGCCAAGATATTGTCGCGGGAGGAAGGGTCTATGAGCAGTTCTTC.